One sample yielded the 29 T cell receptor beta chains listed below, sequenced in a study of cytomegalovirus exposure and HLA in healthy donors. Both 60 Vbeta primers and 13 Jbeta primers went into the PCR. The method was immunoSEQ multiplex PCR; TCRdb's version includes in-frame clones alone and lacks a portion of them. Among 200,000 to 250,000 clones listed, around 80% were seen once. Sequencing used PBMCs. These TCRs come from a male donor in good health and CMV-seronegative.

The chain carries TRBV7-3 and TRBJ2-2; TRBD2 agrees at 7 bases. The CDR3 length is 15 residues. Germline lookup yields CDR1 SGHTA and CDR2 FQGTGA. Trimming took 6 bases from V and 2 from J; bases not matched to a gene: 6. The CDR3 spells CASRWKRGNTGELFF. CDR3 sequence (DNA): TGTGCCAGCAGGTGGAAGCGGGGAAACACCGGGGAGCTGTTTTTT.

The CDR3 sequence: CASSPSGYEQYF. In DNA form, the CDR3 reads TGTGCCAGCAGCCCCAGCGGCTACGAGCAGTACTTC. The chain is built from TRBV9 and TRBJ2-7, with TRBD2 as a possible D gene (5 bases). Germline CDR1 reads SGDLS; CDR2 reads YYNGEE. The CDR3 runs 12 residues. V shed 4 bases and J shed 3 bases, with 8 bases lying between them.

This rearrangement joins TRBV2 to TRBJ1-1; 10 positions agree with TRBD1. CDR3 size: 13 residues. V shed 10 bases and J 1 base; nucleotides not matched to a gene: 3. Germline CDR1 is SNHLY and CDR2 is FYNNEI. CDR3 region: CATWDRGNTEAFF. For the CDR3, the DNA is TGTGCCACTTGGGACAGGGGGAACACTGAAGCTTTCTTT.

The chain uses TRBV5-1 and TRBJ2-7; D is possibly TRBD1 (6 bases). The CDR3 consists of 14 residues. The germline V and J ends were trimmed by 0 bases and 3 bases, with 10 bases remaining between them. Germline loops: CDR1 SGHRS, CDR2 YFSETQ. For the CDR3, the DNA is TGCGCCAGCAGCTTGGAGGGCAGGGGCTACGAGCAGTACTTC. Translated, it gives CASSLEGRGYEQYF.

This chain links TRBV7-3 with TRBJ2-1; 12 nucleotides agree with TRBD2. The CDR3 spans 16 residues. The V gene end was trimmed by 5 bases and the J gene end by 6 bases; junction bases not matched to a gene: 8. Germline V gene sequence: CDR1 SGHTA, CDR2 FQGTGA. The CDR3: CASSGTLAGGSNEQFF. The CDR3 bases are TGTGCCAGCAGCGGGACTCTAGCGGGAGGGAGCAATGAGCAGTTCTTC. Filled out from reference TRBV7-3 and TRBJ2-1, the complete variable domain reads GAGVSQTPSNKVTEKGKYVELRCDPISGHTALYWYRQSLGQGPEFLIYFQGTGAADDSGLPNDRFFAVRPEGSVSTLKIQRTERGDSAVYLCASSGTLAGGSNEQFFGPGTRLTVL.

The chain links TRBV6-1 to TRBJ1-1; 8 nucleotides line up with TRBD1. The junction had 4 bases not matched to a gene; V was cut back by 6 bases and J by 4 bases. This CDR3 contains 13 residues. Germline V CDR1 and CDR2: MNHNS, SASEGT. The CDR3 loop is CASRLTGGTEAFF. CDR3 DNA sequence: TGTGCCAGCAGGCTAACAGGGGGCACTGAAGCTTTCTTT.

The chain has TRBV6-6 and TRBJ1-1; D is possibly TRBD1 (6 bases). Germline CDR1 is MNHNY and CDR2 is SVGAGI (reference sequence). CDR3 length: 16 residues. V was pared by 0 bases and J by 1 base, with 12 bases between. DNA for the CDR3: TGTGCCAGCAGTTACTCTCACCGGGGGGCGAACACTGAAGCTTTCTTT. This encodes CASSYSHRGANTEAFF.

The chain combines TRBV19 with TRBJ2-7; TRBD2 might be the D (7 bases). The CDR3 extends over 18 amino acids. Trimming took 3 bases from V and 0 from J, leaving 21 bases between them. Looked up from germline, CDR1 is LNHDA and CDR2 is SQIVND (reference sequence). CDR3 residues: CASSMGTGGHRVSYEQYF. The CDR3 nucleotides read TGTGCCAGTAGTATGGGGACCGGGGGGCACCGAGTCTCCTACGAGCAGTACTTC.

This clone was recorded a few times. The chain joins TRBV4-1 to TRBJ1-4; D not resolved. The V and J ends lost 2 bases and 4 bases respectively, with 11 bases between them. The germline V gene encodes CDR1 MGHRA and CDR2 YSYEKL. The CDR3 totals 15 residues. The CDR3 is CASSQWPAVNEKLFF. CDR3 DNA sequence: TGCGCCAGCAGCCAATGGCCCGCAGTTAATGAAAAACTGTTTTTT.

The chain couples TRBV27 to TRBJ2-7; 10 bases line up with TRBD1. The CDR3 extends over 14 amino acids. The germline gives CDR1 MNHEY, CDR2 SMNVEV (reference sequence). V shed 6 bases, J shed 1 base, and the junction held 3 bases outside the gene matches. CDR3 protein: CASSRQGASYEQYF. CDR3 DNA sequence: TGTGCCAGCAGCAGACAGGGGGCTTCCTACGAGCAGTACTTC.

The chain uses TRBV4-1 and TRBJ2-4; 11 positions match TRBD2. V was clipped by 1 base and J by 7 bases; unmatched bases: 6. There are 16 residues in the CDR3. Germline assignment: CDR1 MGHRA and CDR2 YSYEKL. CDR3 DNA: TGCGCCAGCAGCCAAGGGTATAGCGGGAGGGCCAACATTCAGTACTTC. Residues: CASSQGYSGRANIQYF.

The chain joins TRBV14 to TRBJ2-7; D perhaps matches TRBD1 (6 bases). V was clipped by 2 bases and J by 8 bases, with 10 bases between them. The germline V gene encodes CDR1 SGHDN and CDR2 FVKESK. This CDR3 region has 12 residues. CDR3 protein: CASSQTGKKQYF. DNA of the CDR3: TGTGCCAGCAGCCAAACAGGGAAGAAGCAGTACTTC.

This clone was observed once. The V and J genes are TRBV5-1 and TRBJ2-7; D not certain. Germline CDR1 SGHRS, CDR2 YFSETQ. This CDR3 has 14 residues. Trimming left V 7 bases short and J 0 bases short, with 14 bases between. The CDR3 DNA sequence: TGCGCCAGCGCAGAGGATCCAAGCTCCTACGAGCAGTACTTC. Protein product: CASAEDPSSYEQYF.

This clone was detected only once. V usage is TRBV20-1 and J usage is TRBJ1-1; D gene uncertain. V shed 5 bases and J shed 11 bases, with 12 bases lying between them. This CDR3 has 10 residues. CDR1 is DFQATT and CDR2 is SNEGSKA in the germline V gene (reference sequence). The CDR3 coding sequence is TGCAGTGCTCTGGCCCCCCCCGCTTTCTTT. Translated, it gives CSALAPPAFF.

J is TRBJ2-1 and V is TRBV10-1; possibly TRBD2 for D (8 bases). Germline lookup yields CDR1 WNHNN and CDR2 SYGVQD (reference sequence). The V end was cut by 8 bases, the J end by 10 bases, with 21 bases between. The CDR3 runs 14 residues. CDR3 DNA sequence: TGCGCCAGCTCCAGGGGGACTAGTCGTGGAGAGCAGTTCTTC. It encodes CASSRGTSRGEQFF.

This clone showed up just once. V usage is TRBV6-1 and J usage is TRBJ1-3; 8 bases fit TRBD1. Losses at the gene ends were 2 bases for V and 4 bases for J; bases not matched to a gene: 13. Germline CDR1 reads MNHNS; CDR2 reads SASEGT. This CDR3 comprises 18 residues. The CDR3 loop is CASSEPGTGVSLGNTIYF. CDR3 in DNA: TGTGCCAGCAGTGAACCGGGGACAGGCGTAAGTCTCGGAAACACCATATATTTT.

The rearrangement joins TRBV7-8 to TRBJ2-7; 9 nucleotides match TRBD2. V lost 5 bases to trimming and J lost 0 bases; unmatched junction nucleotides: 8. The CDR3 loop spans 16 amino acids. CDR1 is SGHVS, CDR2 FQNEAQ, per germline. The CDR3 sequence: CASSLSGSPYSYEQYF. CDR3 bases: TGTGCCAGCAGCCTTAGCGGGAGCCCTTACTCCTACGAGCAGTACTTC.

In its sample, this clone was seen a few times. CDR3 amino acids: CASSYWRTGGNYGYTF. CDR3 in DNA: TGTGCCAGCAGTTACTGGAGGACAGGGGGGAACTATGGCTACACCTTC. This sequence joins TRBV6-5 and TRBJ1-2; 10 positions agree with TRBD1. The CDR3 length is 16 residues. V shed 1 base and J 2 bases; nucleotides not matched to a gene: 4. CDR1 MNHEY and CDR2 SVGAGI come from the germline V gene.

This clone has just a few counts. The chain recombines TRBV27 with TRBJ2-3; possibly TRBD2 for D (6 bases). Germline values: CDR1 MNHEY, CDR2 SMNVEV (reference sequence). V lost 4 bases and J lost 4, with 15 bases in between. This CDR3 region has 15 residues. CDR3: CASSSLGVAADTQYF. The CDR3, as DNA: TGTGCCAGCAGTTCCCTGGGGGTAGCGGCAGATACGCAGTATTTT.

The CDR3 nucleotides are TGTGCCAGCAGCCAGGGACTAGAAAAACTGTTTTTT. Translating gives CASSQGLEKLFF. This sequence joins TRBV28 and TRBJ1-4, with a possible D match to TRBD1 (5 bases). The CDR3 is 12 residues long. Germline-derived CDR1 and CDR2 are MDHEN and SYDVKM. Trimming took 6 bases from V and 8 from J, leaving 10 bases between them. Together with reference TRBV28 and TRBJ1-4, the CDR3 gives the full variable domain: DVKVTQSSRYLVKRTGEKVFLECVQDMDHENMFWYRQDPGLGLRLIYFSYDVKMKEKGDIPEGYSVSREKKERFSLILESASTNQTSMYLCASSQGLEKLFFGSGTQLSVL.

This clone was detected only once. CDR3 region: CASSYAGTEQETQYF. The CDR3 region has the DNA TGCGCCAGCAGCTATGCCGGGACAGAGCAAGAGACCCAGTACTTC. The chain recombines TRBV5-1 with TRBJ2-5; 7 bases are shared with TRBD1. The V segment lost 3 bases and the J segment 2 bases; nucleotides outside the gene matches: 7. Germline CDR1 reads SGHRS; CDR2 reads YFSETQ. CDR3 length: 15 residues.

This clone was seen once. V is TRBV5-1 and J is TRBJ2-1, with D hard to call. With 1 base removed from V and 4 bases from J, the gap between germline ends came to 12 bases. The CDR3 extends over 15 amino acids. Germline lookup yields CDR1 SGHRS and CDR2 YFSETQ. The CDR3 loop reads CASSLPGLAYNEQFF. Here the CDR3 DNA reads TGCGCCAGCAGCTTGCCGGGTCTCGCTTACAATGAGCAGTTCTTC.

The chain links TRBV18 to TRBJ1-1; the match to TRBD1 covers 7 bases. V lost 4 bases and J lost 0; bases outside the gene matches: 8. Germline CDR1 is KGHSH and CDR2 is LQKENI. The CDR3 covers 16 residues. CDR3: CASSRARTGVNTEAFF. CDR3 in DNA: TGTGCCAGCTCACGAGCTAGGACAGGAGTGAACACTGAAGCTTTCTTT.

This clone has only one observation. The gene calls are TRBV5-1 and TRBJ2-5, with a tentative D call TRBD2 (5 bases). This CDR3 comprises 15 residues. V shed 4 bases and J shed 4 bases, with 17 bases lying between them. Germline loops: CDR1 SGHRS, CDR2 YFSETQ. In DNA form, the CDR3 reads TGCGCCAGCAGCGCAGCCGGACTGGCCGGAGAGACCCAGTACTTC. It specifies CASSAAGLAGETQYF. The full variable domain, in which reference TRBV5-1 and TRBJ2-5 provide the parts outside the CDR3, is KAGVTQTPRYLIKTRGQQVTLSCSPISGHRSVSWYQQTPGQGLQFLFEYFSETQRNKGNFPGRFSGRQFSNSRSEMNVSTLELGDSALYLCASSAAGLAGETQYFGPGTRLLVL.

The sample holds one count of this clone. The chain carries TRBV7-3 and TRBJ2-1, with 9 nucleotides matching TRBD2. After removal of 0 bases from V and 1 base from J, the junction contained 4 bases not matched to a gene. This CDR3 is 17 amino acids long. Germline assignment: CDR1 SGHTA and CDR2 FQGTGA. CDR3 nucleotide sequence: TGTGCCAGCAGCTTAACTAGCGGGAGTGGTTCCTACAATGAGCAGTTCTTC. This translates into CASSLTSGSGSYNEQFF. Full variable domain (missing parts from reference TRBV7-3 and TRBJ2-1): GAGVSQTPSNKVTEKGKYVELRCDPISGHTALYWYRQSLGQGPEFLIYFQGTGAADDSGLPNDRFFAVRPEGSVSTLKIQRTERGDSAVYLCASSLTSGSGSYNEQFFGPGTRLTVL.

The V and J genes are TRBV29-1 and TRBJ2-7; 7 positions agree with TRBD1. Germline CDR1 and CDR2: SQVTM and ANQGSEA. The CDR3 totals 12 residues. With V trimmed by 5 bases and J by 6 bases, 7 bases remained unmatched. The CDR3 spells CSVRQGPIEQYF. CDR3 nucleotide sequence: TGCAGCGTTCGACAGGGTCCGATCGAGCAGTACTTC.

CDR3 nucleotides: TGTGCCAGCAGCCAGGACAGGATCTCTGGAAACACCATATATTTT. The encoded protein is CASSQDRISGNTIYF. The V gene is TRBV28, the J gene TRBJ1-3, with TRBD1 matching 7 bases. Germline assignment: CDR1 MDHEN and CDR2 SYDVKM. This CDR3 has 15 amino acids. The V and J ends lost 6 bases and 0 bases, in that order; junction bases with no gene match: 5.

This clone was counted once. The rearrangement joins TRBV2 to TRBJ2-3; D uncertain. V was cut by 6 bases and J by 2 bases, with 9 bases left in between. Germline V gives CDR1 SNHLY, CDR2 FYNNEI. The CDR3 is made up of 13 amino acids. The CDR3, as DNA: TGTGCCAGCAGACTTTCAACCACAGATACGCAGTATTTT. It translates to CASRLSTTDTQYF.

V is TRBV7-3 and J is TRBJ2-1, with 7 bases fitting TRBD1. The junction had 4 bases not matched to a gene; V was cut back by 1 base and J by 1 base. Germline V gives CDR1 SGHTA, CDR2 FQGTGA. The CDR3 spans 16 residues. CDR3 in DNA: TGTGCCAGCAGCTTAAGGCCAGGGGGATCCTACAATGAGCAGTTCTTC. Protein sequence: CASSLRPGGSYNEQFF.